This TCR beta chain was obtained from a study of early T cells in non-severe SARS-CoV-2 infection. Study as a whole: With bulk RNA from unsorted whole blood as input, sequencing yielded unpaired chains.

Attachment of unique molecular identifiers was made to individual cDNA molecules. TCRdb reanalysed the 5' RACE reads using MiXCR and keeps one entry per CDR3 protein. The sample includes some 58,000 distinct CDR3 sequences, 13% of them seen just once. Looked up from germline, CDR1 is SGHTA and CDR2 is FQGNSA. The CDR3 is made up of 13 amino acids. V was pared by 2 bases and J by 9 bases, with 8 bases between. This clonotype has ten or more counts. Material for sequencing was whole blood. The rearrangement joins TRBV7-2 to TRBJ1-6; D is unclear. This TCR was recovered from an adult who was a healthcare worker with PCR-confirmed SARS-CoV-2 infection or an uninfected control (not recorded which). The CDR3 sequence: CASSLSGVSPLHF. CDR3 coding DNA: TGTGCCAGCAGCTTATCTGGGGTTTCACCCCTCCACTTT.